Included here is one TCR beta chain sequence, with context. The antigen is unknown. Lamina propria and intraepithelial lymphocytes were released by processing graft tissue. This sample is drawn from a study of graft-versus-host responses after intestinal transplantation. As for the study in general: Tacrolimus and steroids were given for two to three years to all recipients after anti-thymocyte globulin induction. Study observations and caveats: Recipient bone marrow held GvH clones, some seen earlier in ileum or blood.

The repertoire was sequenced with immunoSEQ multiplex PCR; TCRdb's copy has only in-frame clones and lacks some. The sample records roughly 15,000 clones, 77% being singletons. The germline V gene encodes CDR1 SGHAT and CDR2 FQNNGV. Trimming left V 2 bases short and J 5 bases short, with 8 bases between. CDR3 length equals 13 residues. This material consisted of ileum tissue, taken 26 to 27 days after intestinal transplant. The chain has TRBV11-2 and TRBJ2-3; D uncertain. The receptor's source is a human patient who received an intestinal transplant, so some T cells may come from the graft donor. CDR3 nucleotide sequence: TGTGCCAGCAGCTTATCGAGGCAAGATACGCAGTATTTT. The encoded protein is CASSLSRQDTQYF.